The rows below give T cell receptor beta chains drawn from one sample of a study of T cells in Graves' hyperthyroidism and ophthalmopathy. One entry per CDR3 protein, called by TCRdb with MiXCR from the multiplex PCR reads. Among fewer than 600,000 distinct CDR3 sequences listed, 14% were seen once. The sequenced sample consisted of blood. These receptors came from a woman in her forties with Graves' hyperthyroidism. Each CDR3 is given with its conserved first and last residue. A D gene is named only where the DNA matches it firmly. Clone size, where shown, is once, few, many, or a class for clones that have expanded.

V gene: TRBV6-1; J gene: TRBJ2-5; CDR3 length: 16; D gene: TRBD2; clone size: many; CDR3 DNA: TGTGCCAGCAGTGGTTCTATAGCGGGAGCACCGGAGACCCAGTACTTC; CDR3 protein: CASSGSIAGAPETQYF
V gene: TRBV10-3; J gene: TRBJ2-3; CDR3 length: 15; D gene: TRBD2; clone size: many; CDR3 DNA: TGTGCCATCTCCAGGGGTAGCGGGATAGCAGATACGCAGTATTTT; CDR3 protein: CAISRGSGIADTQYF
V gene: TRBV2; J gene: TRBJ2-7; CDR3 length: 13; D gene: -; clone size: many; CDR3 DNA: TGTGCCAGCAGGGAGGGGAGGATATACGAGCAGTACTTC; CDR3 protein: CASREGRIYEQYF
V gene: TRBV12-3/TRBV12-4; J gene: TRBJ1-6; CDR3 length: 13; D gene: -; clone size: many; CDR3 DNA: TGTGCCAGCAGTTTAGGACAGAATTCACCCCTCCACTTT; CDR3 protein: CASSLGQNSPLHF
V gene: TRBV12-5; J gene: TRBJ1-5; CDR3 length: 15; D gene: -; clone size: -; CDR3 DNA: TGTGCTAGTGGTTCCTCAGGGATGGGTGGGCAGCCCCAGCATTTT; CDR3 protein: CASGSSGMGGQPQHF
V gene: TRBV5-1; J gene: TRBJ2-7; CDR3 length: 14; D gene: -; clone size: many; CDR3 DNA: TGCGCCAGCAGCTCGGGGGACGGCACCTACGAGCAGTACTTC; CDR3 protein: CASSSGDGTYEQYF
V gene: TRBV6-6; J gene: TRBJ2-7; CDR3 length: 14; D gene: -; clone size: many; CDR3 DNA: TGTGCCAGCAGTTACACCCAGGGAAAGTACGAGCAGTACTTC; CDR3 protein: CASSYTQGKYEQYF
V gene: TRBV29-1; J gene: TRBJ2-2; CDR3 length: 14; D gene: -; clone size: few; CDR3 DNA: TGCAGCGTTATAACAGGGTCGAGCCCCGGGGAGCTGTTTTTT; CDR3 protein: CSVITGSSPGELFF
V gene: TRBV4-2; J gene: TRBJ2-1; CDR3 length: 16; D gene: -; clone size: -; CDR3 DNA: TGTGCCAGCAGCCAAGCGGTCGACTGGCTCTACAATGAGCAGTTCTTC; CDR3 protein: CASSQAVDWLYNEQFF
V gene: TRBV7-9; J gene: TRBJ2-3; CDR3 length: 16; D gene: TRBD1; clone size: many; CDR3 DNA: TGTGCCAGCAGCGCGGCAGGACAGGGTATAACAGATACGCAGTATTTT; CDR3 protein: CASSAAGQGITDTQYF
V gene: TRBV6-1; J gene: TRBJ2-1; CDR3 length: 19; D gene: TRBD2; clone size: -; CDR3 DNA: TGTGCCAGCAGATTTAAGGGACTAGCGGGAGCTTCGTTCTACAATGAGCAGTTCTTC; CDR3 protein: CASRFKGLAGASFYNEQFF
V gene: TRBV25-1; J gene: TRBJ2-7; CDR3 length: 19; D gene: TRBD1; clone size: many; CDR3 DNA: TGTGCCAGCAGTGATACGGGACAGGGTCTATCTCCAAGCTCCTACGAGCAGTACTTC; CDR3 protein: CASSDTGQGLSPSSYEQYF
V gene: TRBV6-2/TRBV6-3; J gene: TRBJ1-5; CDR3 length: 18; D gene: TRBD1; clone size: -; CDR3 DNA: TGTGCCAGCAGTTACTCGAGTCCCGGGACAGGGGTAATTCAGCCCCAGCATTTT; CDR3 protein: CASSYSSPGTGVIQPQHF
V gene: TRBV28; J gene: TRBJ2-2; CDR3 length: 17; D gene: TRBD1; clone size: many; CDR3 DNA: TGTGCCAGCAGTCCACTCGGACGACAGGGAGACACCGGGGAGCTGTTTTTT; CDR3 protein: CASSPLGRQGDTGELFF
V gene: TRBV5-5; J gene: TRBJ2-1; CDR3 length: 16; D gene: -; clone size: -; CDR3 DNA: TGTGCCAGCAGCTTGAGGCCAATCATCTCCTACAATGAGCAGTTCTTC; CDR3 protein: CASSLRPIISYNEQFF
V gene: TRBV6-2/TRBV6-3; J gene: TRBJ1-6; CDR3 length: 14; D gene: TRBD1; clone size: many; CDR3 DNA: TGTGCCAGCAGTGCCGGGACAGGGACTATTACCCTCCACTTT; CDR3 protein: CASSAGTGTITLHF
V gene: TRBV7-9; J gene: TRBJ2-1; CDR3 length: 14; D gene: TRBD2; clone size: many; CDR3 DNA: TGTGCCAGCAGCTTGACTAGCGGGCACAATGAGCAGTTCTTC; CDR3 protein: CASSLTSGHNEQFF
V gene: TRBV20-1; J gene: TRBJ2-7; CDR3 length: 14; D gene: TRBD1; clone size: many; CDR3 DNA: TGCAGTGCTAGACGTCCTGGACAGGGAGTCGAGCAGTACTTC; CDR3 protein: CSARRPGQGVEQYF
V gene: TRBV20-1; J gene: TRBJ2-7; CDR3 length: 13; D gene: TRBD2; clone size: -; CDR3 DNA: TGCAGTGCTATCCCTAAGCGGGAGTACGAGCAGTACTTC; CDR3 protein: CSAIPKREYEQYF
V gene: TRBV20-1; J gene: TRBJ1-1; CDR3 length: 13; D gene: -; clone size: -; CDR3 DNA: TGCAGTGCTAACGAGGGAGTGAACACTGAAGCTTTCTTT; CDR3 protein: CSANEGVNTEAFF
V gene: TRBV3-1; J gene: TRBJ2-5; CDR3 length: 14; D gene: -; clone size: -; CDR3 DNA: TGTGCCAGCAGACATATCAGCGCCAAAGAGACCCAGTACTTC; CDR3 protein: CASRHISAKETQYF
V gene: TRBV10-3; J gene: TRBJ2-1; CDR3 length: 13; D gene: -; clone size: few; CDR3 DNA: TGTGCCATCAGTGATCTAGGCTACAATGAGCAGTTCTTC; CDR3 protein: CAISDLGYNEQFF
V gene: TRBV12-3/TRBV12-4; J gene: TRBJ2-2; CDR3 length: 12; D gene: -; clone size: many; CDR3 DNA: TGTGCCAGCACGATGAACACCGGGGAGCTGTTTTTT; CDR3 protein: CASTMNTGELFF
V gene: TRBV20-1; J gene: TRBJ2-7; CDR3 length: 15; D gene: TRBD2; clone size: -; CDR3 DNA: TGCAGTGCTACCCGACCTAGCGGGAGGACCGGGGAGCAGTACTTC; CDR3 protein: CSATRPSGRTGEQYF
V gene: TRBV12-3/TRBV12-4; J gene: TRBJ1-5; CDR3 length: 13; D gene: -; clone size: few; CDR3 DNA: TGTGCCAGCAGTTCGAACGAACGACAGCCCCAGCATTTT; CDR3 protein: CASSSNERQPQHF
V gene: TRBV28; J gene: TRBJ1-1; CDR3 length: 16; D gene: TRBD1; clone size: few; CDR3 DNA: TGTGCCAGCAGTTTATGGCTCAGGGGGTATGGGACTGAAGCTTTCTTT; CDR3 protein: CASSLWLRGYGTEAFF
V gene: TRBV20-1; J gene: TRBJ1-1; CDR3 length: 16; D gene: -; clone size: -; CDR3 DNA: TGCAGTGCTGGCGCCTGGGAGCAGGGTGGGAACACTGAAGCTTTCTTT; CDR3 protein: CSAGAWEQGGNTEAFF
V gene: TRBV5-1; J gene: TRBJ2-5; CDR3 length: 18; D gene: TRBD2; clone size: many; CDR3 DNA: TGCGCCAGCAGCTTGGAGGGACTAGCGGGAGGGCCCGGGATGGCCCAGTACTTC; CDR3 protein: CASSLEGLAGGPGMAQYF
V gene: TRBV2; J gene: TRBJ2-2; CDR3 length: 16; D gene: TRBD2; clone size: many; CDR3 DNA: TGTGCCAGCAGTGGGGGTAGCGGGAGGGCCGCCGGGGAGCTGTTTTTT; CDR3 protein: CASSGGSGRAAGELFF
V gene: TRBV5-1; J gene: TRBJ1-2; CDR3 length: 15; D gene: TRBD1; clone size: once; CDR3 DNA: TGCGCCAGCAGCTCACCCACGGACAGGGCCTATGGCTACACCTTC; CDR3 protein: CASSSPTDRAYGYTF
V gene: TRBV20-1; J gene: TRBJ2-7; CDR3 length: 14; D gene: -; clone size: many; CDR3 DNA: TGCAGTGCTAGGGGAGGGGGGGTAACCTACGAGCAGTACTTC; CDR3 protein: CSARGGGVTYEQYF
V gene: TRBV15; J gene: TRBJ2-1; CDR3 length: 17; D gene: -; clone size: many; CDR3 DNA: TGTGCCACCAGCAGAGATCTGGGGAGGTCGATTTACAATGAGCAGTTCTTC; CDR3 protein: CATSRDLGRSIYNEQFF
V gene: TRBV5-1; J gene: TRBJ2-7; CDR3 length: 15; D gene: -; clone size: few; CDR3 DNA: TGCGCCAGCAGCTTGGAGTCACAGGTTTGGCACGAGCAGTACTTC; CDR3 protein: CASSLESQVWHEQYF
V gene: TRBV2; J gene: TRBJ2-1; CDR3 length: 17; D gene: -; clone size: many; CDR3 DNA: TGTGCCAGCAGTGATCAGTTTGGCGGGGGCCGGAGTAATGAGCAGTTCTTC; CDR3 protein: CASSDQFGGGRSNEQFF
V gene: TRBV20-1; J gene: TRBJ2-1; CDR3 length: 14; D gene: -; clone size: many; CDR3 DNA: TGCAGTGCTAGAGCGGGACCGATTTGGAATGAGCAGTTCTTC; CDR3 protein: CSARAGPIWNEQFF
V gene: TRBV28; J gene: TRBJ2-7; CDR3 length: 13; D gene: -; clone size: many; CDR3 DNA: TGTGCCAGCAGTTTCAGGAAACCCCCCGAGCAGTACTTC; CDR3 protein: CASSFRKPPEQYF
V gene: TRBV20-1; J gene: TRBJ1-5; CDR3 length: 13; D gene: -; clone size: -; CDR3 DNA: TGCAGTGCTAGTGGAGGGACGGATCAGCCCCAGCATTTT; CDR3 protein: CSASGGTDQPQHF
V gene: TRBV6-1; J gene: TRBJ1-1; CDR3 length: 14; D gene: TRBD1; clone size: many; CDR3 DNA: TGTGCCAGCAGTTCGACAGGGGTTAACACTGAAGCTTTCTTT; CDR3 protein: CASSSTGVNTEAFF
V gene: TRBV4-1; J gene: TRBJ2-7; CDR3 length: 14; D gene: -; clone size: -; CDR3 DNA: TGCGCCAGCAGTGATCTGGGCGTCTCCTACGAGCAGTACTTC; CDR3 protein: CASSDLGVSYEQYF
V gene: TRBV28; J gene: TRBJ2-7; CDR3 length: 18; D gene: TRBD2; clone size: many; CDR3 DNA: TGTGCCAGCAGTTCTATATGGGGACTAGCGGGGGGGGTCTACGAGCAGTACTTC; CDR3 protein: CASSSIWGLAGGVYEQYF
V gene: TRBV5-1; J gene: TRBJ2-5; CDR3 length: 14; D gene: TRBD1; clone size: -; CDR3 DNA: TGCGCCAGCAGCATTACAGGGGGCCGGGAGACCCAGTACTTC; CDR3 protein: CASSITGGRETQYF
V gene: TRBV20-1; J gene: TRBJ2-5; CDR3 length: 15; D gene: -; clone size: many; CDR3 DNA: TGCAGTGCTGCTGCCAACCTTAAAGGGCGAGAGACCCAGTACTTC; CDR3 protein: CSAAANLKGRETQYF
V gene: TRBV5-1; J gene: TRBJ2-1; CDR3 length: 15; D gene: -; clone size: -; CDR3 DNA: TGCGCCAGCAGCGGTCAGGACAGAGCCTACAATGAGCAGTTCTTC; CDR3 protein: CASSGQDRAYNEQFF
V gene: TRBV29-1; J gene: TRBJ2-2; CDR3 length: 16; D gene: -; clone size: many; CDR3 DNA: TGCAGCGTTGAAGGCGCCCCCGGTTTCAAGGTCGGGGAGCTGTTTTTT; CDR3 protein: CSVEGAPGFKVGELFF
V gene: TRBV10-2; J gene: TRBJ1-2; CDR3 length: 16; D gene: TRBD1; clone size: few; CDR3 DNA: TGCGCCAGCAGCCAACAGGGGGCCATGACCTTGTATGGCTACACCTTC; CDR3 protein: CASSQQGAMTLYGYTF
V gene: TRBV6-1; J gene: TRBJ2-7; CDR3 length: 14; D gene: -; clone size: few; CDR3 DNA: TGTGCCAGCAGCTCCTTCGGGGGGCCCTACGAGCAGTACTTC; CDR3 protein: CASSSFGGPYEQYF
V gene: TRBV11-1; J gene: TRBJ2-5; CDR3 length: 16; D gene: TRBD2; clone size: -; CDR3 DNA: TGTGCCAGCAGCCCAGGGACTAGCGGGGGGCAGGAGACCCAGTACTTC; CDR3 protein: CASSPGTSGGQETQYF
V gene: TRBV3-1; J gene: TRBJ1-6; CDR3 length: 13; D gene: -; clone size: many; CDR3 DNA: TGTGCCAGCAGCCAATCCGGGGGATCACCCCTCCACTTT; CDR3 protein: CASSQSGGSPLHF
V gene: TRBV30; J gene: TRBJ1-2; CDR3 length: 11; D gene: -; clone size: many; CDR3 DNA: TGTGCCTTTGGAGCCATAAATGGCTACACCTTC; CDR3 protein: CAFGAINGYTF
V gene: TRBV24-1; J gene: TRBJ2-5; CDR3 length: 12; D gene: -; clone size: -; CDR3 DNA: TGTGCCACCAGTGATAGTCGAGAGACCCAGTACTTC; CDR3 protein: CATSDSRETQYF
V gene: TRBV28; J gene: TRBJ2-7; CDR3 length: 12; D gene: -; clone size: few; CDR3 DNA: TGTGCCAGCAGGCAGGGCGGGTACGAGCAGTACTTC; CDR3 protein: CASRQGGYEQYF
V gene: TRBV7-3; J gene: TRBJ2-3; CDR3 length: 15; D gene: -; clone size: many; CDR3 DNA: TGTGCCAGCAGCTTAAACCCGCTGTGGTCCGATACGCAGTATTTT; CDR3 protein: CASSLNPLWSDTQYF
V gene: TRBV28; J gene: TRBJ2-1; CDR3 length: 12; D gene: -; clone size: many; CDR3 DNA: TGTGCCAGCAGTTTAGCCCAGGGGATCGAGTTCTTC; CDR3 protein: CASSLAQGIEFF
V gene: TRBV7-3; J gene: TRBJ2-3; CDR3 length: 15; D gene: TRBD2; clone size: few; CDR3 DNA: TGTGCCAGCAGCATTAGCGGGAGGGCCGGAGATACGCAGTATTTT; CDR3 protein: CASSISGRAGDTQYF
V gene: TRBV5-1; J gene: TRBJ2-7; CDR3 length: 12; D gene: -; clone size: many; CDR3 DNA: TGCGCCAGCAGCCAATACAGGGATGAGCAGTACTTC; CDR3 protein: CASSQYRDEQYF
V gene: TRBV18; J gene: TRBJ1-1; CDR3 length: 13; D gene: TRBD1; clone size: many; CDR3 DNA: TGTGCCTCATCGGGACAGGGGAACACTGAAGCTTTCTTT; CDR3 protein: CASSGQGNTEAFF
V gene: TRBV7-3; J gene: TRBJ2-7; CDR3 length: 16; D gene: -; clone size: many; CDR3 DNA: TGTGCCAGCAGCTTATATGGGATGGAAGGCGGCTACGAGCAGTACTTC; CDR3 protein: CASSLYGMEGGYEQYF
V gene: TRBV15; J gene: TRBJ1-6; CDR3 length: 10; D gene: -; clone size: few; CDR3 DNA: TGTGCCAGAAACAATTCACCCCTCCACTTT; CDR3 protein: CARNNSPLHF
V gene: TRBV6-1; J gene: TRBJ2-2; CDR3 length: 13; D gene: -; clone size: many; CDR3 DNA: TGTGCCAGCAGTGAGGGGCTAGCCGGGGAGCTGTTTTTT; CDR3 protein: CASSEGLAGELFF